This T cell receptor (beta chain) was documented in a study of post-analysis software for immune sequencing data. Study overall: In terms of disease course, relapsing-remitting, secondary progressive and progressive-relapsing multiple sclerosis were included. Study conclusions and caveats: In patients, about 5 TRBV segments were more frequent than in controls, with TRBV5-6, TRBV5-1 and TRBV20-1 among them. Multiple sclerosis was associated with a significant reduction in normalized Chao1 diversity relative to controls.

Included in the TCR beta cDNA libraries were unique molecular identifiers. TCRdb recomputed calls from the PCR reads with MiXCR, one row per CDR3 protein. The sample includes around 200,000 distinct CDR3 sequences, around 29% of them seen just once. This clonotype has at least ten counts. Its antigen is unidentified. Germline CDR1 KGHSH, CDR2 LQKENI. This CDR3 is 15 amino acids long. Trimming took 3 bases from V and 0 from J, leaving 9 bases between them. The chain has TRBV18 and TRBJ1-5, with D unresolved. The sample was blood. The TCR originated in a girl aged 2 to 17 with multiple sclerosis. The CDR3 bases are TGTGCCAGCTCACCCATGGCAGTTAGCAATCAGCCCCAGCATTTT. It yields the protein CASSPMAVSNQPQHF. The full variable domain, in which reference TRBV18 and TRBJ1-5 provide the parts outside the CDR3, is NAGVMQNPRHLVRRRGQEARLRCSPMKGHSHVYWYRQLPEEGLKFMVYLQKENIIDESGMPKERFSAEFPKEGPSILRIQQVVRGDSAAYFCASSPMAVSNQPQHFGDGTRLSIL.